This TCR beta chain comes out of a study of PD-L1 blockade in urothelial cancer. Study at large: Analyses used blood from 3 weeks (second dose) and 6 weeks after treatment start. Blood samples contained a median 141,255 T cells. Study outcomes and limitations: It was durable-benefit patients whose tumor-associated blood clones expanded more at 3 weeks.

Generated by immunoSEQ multiplex PCR, the TCRdb table keeps only in-frame clones and is missing some. The sample holds tens of thousands of clones, 80% to 95% seen once. As concerns this clone: Its antigen is unidentified.

Indicated time point: peripheral blood 6 weeks after treatment start. This receptor was obtained from a woman aged 80 or over with urothelial cancer. This sample comprised PBMCs, obtained around atezolizumab (anti-PD-L1) treatment.

The CDR3 sequence: CASKVGGANEKLFF. The CDR3 coding sequence is TGTGCCAGCAAAGTAGGAGGGGCTAATGAAAAACTGTTTTTT. V is TRBV6-5 and J is TRBJ1-4; weak D call: TRBD1 (5 bases). The V gene lost 7 bases and the J gene lost 3 bases, with 12 bases spanning the gap. The germline gives CDR1 MNHEY, CDR2 SVGAGI. CDR3 size: 14 residues.